The TCR beta chain under discussion was sequenced for a study of OX40 agonist ivuxolimab in advanced cancers. Using immunoSEQ multiplex PCR, the repertoire was profiled, and TCRdb retains in-frame clones only, with some absent. The data contain 80,000 to 85,000 clones, roughly 84% of them singletons. CDR3 size: 14 residues. With 5 bases removed from V and 4 bases from J, the gap between germline ends came to 14 bases. The V gene's germline CDR1 is SGHVS and CDR2 FQNEAQ. The chain has TRBV7-8 and TRBJ2-5; weak D call: TRBD2 (6 bases). The source material was CD4+ or CD8+ T cells sorted from blood, sampled in a trial of the OX40 agonist ivuxolimab. The TCR was taken from an adult with an advanced solid tumor such as melanoma, head and neck, liver or kidney cancer. CDR3 amino acids: CASSGRLVRETQYF. CDR3 nucleotides: TGTGCCAGCAGCGGAAGACTAGTCCGAGAGACCCAGTACTTC.